This TCR beta chain was documented in a study of shared clonotypes between healthy human individuals. Some clones are missing from TCRdb's copy, which holds only in-frame ones; the method was immunoSEQ multiplex PCR. This table has over 850,000 clones, 75% to 85% appearing once. Between the trimmed V and J ends, which lost 2 bases and 3 bases, there was a span of 12 bases. CDR1 is MDHEN, CDR2 SYDVKM, per germline. This CDR3 contains 15 residues. This chain connects TRBV28 to TRBJ2-3; no clear D. The sequence was collected from a man in his late teens or twenties in good health. Some clones in this sample may be carry-over from other donors' samples. Sequenced sample: memory CD4+ T cells from PBMCs. Subset here: CD45RA-negative fraction. For the CDR3, the DNA is TGTGCCAGCAGTTTAGGTGGCCAGGATACAGATACGCAGTATTTT. Amino acid sequence: CASSLGGQDTDTQYF. The whole variable domain, remainder taken from reference TRBV28 and TRBJ2-3, is DVKVTQSSRYLVKRTGEKVFLECVQDMDHENMFWYRQDPGLGLRLIYFSYDVKMKEKGDIPEGYSVSREKKERFSLILESASTNQTSMYLCASSLGGQDTDTQYFGPGTRLTVL.